Here is one TCR beta chain with its context. Its antigen is as yet unknown. The source of the sample is a study of CD8+ T cells in alopecia areata. Looking at the study overall: Patients remained on tofacitinib for 6 to 18 months and then went 6 months without it. Points from the study as a whole: Researchers say the link of baseline CD8+ expansion to response remains uncertain, with one nonresponder.

This CDR3 is 15 amino acids long. V trimming: 5 bases; J trimming: 4 bases; junction bases outside the gene matches: 3. Germline V lookup: CDR1 LNHDA, CDR2 SQIVND (reference sequence). This sample's treatment: oral pan-JAK inhibitor, 5-10 mg twice daily. RNA, once extracted, was reverse transcribed into cDNA for use as the sequencing template. Generated by immunoSEQ multiplex PCR, the TCRdb table keeps only in-frame clones and is missing some. The sample comprises approximately 210,000 clones, about three fifths of which are singletons, and about 0.94% rests with the top ten. The rearrangement joins TRBV19 to TRBJ2-3; 13 nucleotides agree with TRBD2. The source of this sequence is a human donor with alopecia areata. The material sequenced was CD4+ T cells sorted from blood, taken at week 24, from a patient treated with tofacitinib. This CDR3 reads CASSQTSGGSDTQYF. The CDR3 coding sequence is TGTGCCAGTAGTCAGACTAGCGGGGGGTCAGATACGCAGTATTTT.